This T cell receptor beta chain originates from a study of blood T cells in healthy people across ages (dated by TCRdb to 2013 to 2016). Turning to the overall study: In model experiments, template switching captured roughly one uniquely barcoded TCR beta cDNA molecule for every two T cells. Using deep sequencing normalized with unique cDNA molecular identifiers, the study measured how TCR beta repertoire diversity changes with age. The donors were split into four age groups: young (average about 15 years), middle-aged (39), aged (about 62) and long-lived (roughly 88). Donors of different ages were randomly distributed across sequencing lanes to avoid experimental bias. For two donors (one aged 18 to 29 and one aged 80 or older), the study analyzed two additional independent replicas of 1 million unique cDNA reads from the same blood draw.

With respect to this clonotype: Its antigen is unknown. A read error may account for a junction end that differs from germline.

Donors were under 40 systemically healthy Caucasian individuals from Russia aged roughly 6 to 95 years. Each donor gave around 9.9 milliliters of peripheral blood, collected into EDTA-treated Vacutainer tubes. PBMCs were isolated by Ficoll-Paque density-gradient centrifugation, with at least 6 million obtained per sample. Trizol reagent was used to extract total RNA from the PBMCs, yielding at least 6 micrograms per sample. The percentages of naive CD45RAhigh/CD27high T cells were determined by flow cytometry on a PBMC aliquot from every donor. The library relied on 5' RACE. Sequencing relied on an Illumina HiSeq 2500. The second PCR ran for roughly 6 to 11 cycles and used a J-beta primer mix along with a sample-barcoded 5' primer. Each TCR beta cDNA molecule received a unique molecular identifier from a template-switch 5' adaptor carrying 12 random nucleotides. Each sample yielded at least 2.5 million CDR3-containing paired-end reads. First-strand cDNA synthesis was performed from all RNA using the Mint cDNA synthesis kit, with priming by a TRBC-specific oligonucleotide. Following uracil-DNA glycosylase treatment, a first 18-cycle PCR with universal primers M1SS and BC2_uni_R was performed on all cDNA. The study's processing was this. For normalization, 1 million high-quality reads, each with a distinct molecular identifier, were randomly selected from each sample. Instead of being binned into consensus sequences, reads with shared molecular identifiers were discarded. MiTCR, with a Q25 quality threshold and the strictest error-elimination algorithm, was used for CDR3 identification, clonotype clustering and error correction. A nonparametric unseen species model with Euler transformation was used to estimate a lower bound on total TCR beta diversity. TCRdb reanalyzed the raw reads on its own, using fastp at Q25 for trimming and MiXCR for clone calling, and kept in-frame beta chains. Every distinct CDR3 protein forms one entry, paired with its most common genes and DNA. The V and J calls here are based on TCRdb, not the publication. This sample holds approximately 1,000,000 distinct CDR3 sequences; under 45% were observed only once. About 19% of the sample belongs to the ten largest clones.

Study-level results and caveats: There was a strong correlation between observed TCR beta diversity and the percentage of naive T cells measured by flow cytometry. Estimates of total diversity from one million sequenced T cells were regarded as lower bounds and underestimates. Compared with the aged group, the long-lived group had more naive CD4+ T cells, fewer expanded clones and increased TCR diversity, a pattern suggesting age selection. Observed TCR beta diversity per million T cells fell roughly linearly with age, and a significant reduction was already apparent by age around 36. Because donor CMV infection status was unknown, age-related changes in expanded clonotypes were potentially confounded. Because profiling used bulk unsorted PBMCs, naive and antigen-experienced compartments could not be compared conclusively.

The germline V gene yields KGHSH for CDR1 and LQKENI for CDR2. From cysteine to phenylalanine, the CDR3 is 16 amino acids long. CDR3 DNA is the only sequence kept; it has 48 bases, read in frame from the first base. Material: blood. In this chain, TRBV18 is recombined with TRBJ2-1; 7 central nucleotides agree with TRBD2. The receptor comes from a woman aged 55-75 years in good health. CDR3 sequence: CASSPLAGDSYNEQFF. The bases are TGTGCCAGCTCACCGTTGGCGGGAGATTCCTATAATGAGCAGTTCTTC.